These 2 T cell receptor beta chains came from one sample sequenced in a study of control samples from healthy donors and cancer patients (TCRdb year 2020). The receptor library was made with the immunoSEQ multiplex PCR assay. TCRdb holds this immuneACCESS table with in-frame rearrangements only. Some clones are missing; in checked studies, unresolved V genes explain under half, and the rest has no known cause. This sample lists some 82,000 clones; around 84% were detected once. The biggest ten clones account for around 10% of the sample. The specimen sequenced was PBMCs. The receptors were gathered from a man in his sixties with head and neck cancer.

This chain uses TRBV5-1 with TRBJ2-7; D is tentatively TRBD1 or TRBD2 (6 bases each). With 1 base removed from V and 5 bases from J, the gap between germline ends came to 10 bases. The CDR3 length is 13 residues. Looked up from germline, CDR1 is SGHRS and CDR2 is YFSETQ. The CDR3 DNA is TGCGCCAGCAGCTTGTGGGGGGCTGACGAGCAGTACTTC. Translation: CASSLWGADEQYF.

The gene calls are TRBV10-3 and TRBJ2-7; 7 nucleotides line up with TRBD1. CDR1 is ENHRY and CDR2 is SYGVKD in the germline V gene. This CDR3 is 13 amino acids long. V lost 6 bases to trimming and J lost 3 bases; unmatched junction nucleotides: 5. CDR3 nucleotide sequence: TGTGCCATCAGGGACGACAGGGTCTACGAGCAGTACTTC. Encoded protein: CAIRDDRVYEQYF.